These 26 T cell receptor beta chains were sequenced from one sample in a study of CD8 T cells in Susac syndrome. Reverse transcription of roughly 0.45 to 1 ug RNA used random hexamers. Each CDR3 protein is one row after TCRdb ran MiXCR on the immunoSEQ multiplex PCR reads. The sample consists of 150,000 or so distinct CDR3 sequences, roughly 94% of them appearing once. Sequenced input: CD4+ T cells from PBMCs. These receptors were obtained from a human donor in good health.

V and J are TRBV19 and TRBJ1-5; TRBD1 is a possible D gene (5 bases). V was trimmed by 11 bases and J by 2 bases, leaving 19 bases between them. Germline CDR1 and CDR2: LNHDA and SQIVND (reference sequence). CDR3 length: 15 residues. The CDR3 bases are TGTGCCTCTGGGGGGGGAAAGGTGGGCAATCAGCCCCAGCATTTT. The encoded protein is CASGGGKVGNQPQHF. Full variable domain (remainder filled in from reference TRBV19 and TRBJ1-5): DGGITQSPKYLFRKEGQNVTLSCEQNLNHDAMYWYRQDPGQGLRLIYYSQIVNDFQKGDIAEGYSVSREKKESFPLTVTSAQKNPTAFYLCASGGGKVGNQPQHFGDGTRLSIL.

The CDR3 region has the DNA TGTGCCAGCAGTTCCCCCCGGGATGGCTACACCTTC. Translation gives CASSSPRDGYTF. The rearrangement uses TRBV6-5 and TRBJ1-2; D is ambiguous. V lost 4 bases, J lost 6 bases, and 9 bases lay in between. The germline V gene has CDR1 MNHEY and CDR2 SVGAGI. The CDR3 runs to 12 residues.

The chain employs TRBV9 and TRBJ1-1, with 9 bases identical to TRBD1. The germline gives CDR1 SGDLS, CDR2 YYNGEE. The trim removed 4 bases at V and 4 bases at J, leaving 11 bases unmatched. The CDR3 runs 16 residues. In DNA, the CDR3 is TGTGCCAGCAGCTTTAGTAAGGGACAGGGTTTCACTGAAGCTTTCTTT. This encodes CASSFSKGQGFTEAFF.

This rearrangement joins TRBV19 to TRBJ2-1; tentative D call: TRBD2 (5 bases). V lost 6 bases to trimming and J lost 0 bases, with 18 bases between them. CDR1 is LNHDA, CDR2 SQIVND, per germline (reference sequence). CDR3 length equals 17 residues. The CDR3 reads CASRFEGGSLSYNEQFF. DNA of the CDR3: TGTGCCAGTAGGTTCGAGGGTGGCAGCCTCTCCTACAATGAGCAGTTCTTC.

The CDR3 DNA follows: TGCGCCAGCAGCTCGCAACTATACGAGCAGTACTTC. It translates to CASSSQLYEQYF. V is TRBV5-1 and J is TRBJ2-7; unclear D gene. V lost 3 bases and J 4 bases, leaving 8 bases between the germline ends. This CDR3 comprises 12 residues. Germline CDR1 and CDR2: SGHRS and YFSETQ.

V is TRBV20-1 and J is TRBJ2-1, with TRBD1 as a possible D gene (5 bases). Trimming stripped 3 bases from V and 0 bases from J, with 12 bases between. The CDR3 has 15 amino acids. Looked up from germline, CDR1 is DFQATT and CDR2 is SNEGSKA (reference sequence). The CDR3 sequence is CSASRVQDSYNEQFF. CDR3 DNA: TGCAGTGCTAGCAGGGTACAGGACTCCTACAATGAGCAGTTCTTC.

This chain uses TRBV18 with TRBJ2-5, with D unclear. The germline V and J ends were trimmed by 1 base and 3 bases, with 12 bases remaining between them. Germline V gene data show CDR1 as KGHSH and CDR2 as LQKENI. The CDR3 has 15 amino acids. The CDR3 DNA is TGTGCCAGCTCACCACGTGTGAACAGCGAAGAGACCCAGTACTTC. The encoded protein is CASSPRVNSEETQYF.

This clonotype has a single count. The genes are TRBV18 and TRBJ2-5; D is uncertain. V lost 3 bases to trimming and J lost 4 bases, with 15 bases between them. From germline, CDR1 is KGHSH and CDR2 LQKENI. The CDR3 covers 15 residues. CDR3 loop: CASSPSTPSAETQYF. In nucleotides, the CDR3 is TGTGCCAGCTCACCGTCGACTCCCTCAGCAGAGACCCAGTACTTC.

The chain links TRBV25-1 to TRBJ2-3, with 9 bases matching TRBD2. The CDR3 sequence is 17 residues long. Germline V gives CDR1 MGHDK, CDR2 SYGVNS. V shed 6 bases, J shed 2 bases, and the junction held 12 bases outside the gene matches. DNA of the CDR3: TGTGCCAGCAGCGGAAGAGCCGGCGGGGGGGACACAGATACGCAGTATTTT. This encodes CASSGRAGGGDTDTQYF.

This clonotype has only a few counts. In nucleotides, the CDR3 is TGTGCCAGCGCGAGGCGGGAGGTGGACGAGCAGTACTTC. As protein: CASARREVDEQYF. The genes are TRBV7-2 and TRBJ2-7; 8 bases agree with TRBD2. The germline gives CDR1 SGHTA, CDR2 FQGNSA. CDR3 length: 13 amino acids. J gave up 5 bases and V 8 bases, and 8 bases lay outside the gene matches.

DNA for the CDR3: TGTGCCAGCAGCCCTGGGACTAGCGGGGCGCGGGAGCAGTTCTTC. Protein: CASSPGTSGAREQFF. The J gene is TRBJ2-1, the V gene TRBV9; 13 bases align to TRBD2. CDR1 and CDR2 from the germline V gene are SGDLS and YYNGEE. The CDR3 totals 15 residues. The ends lost 4 bases at V and 10 bases at J; junction bases unmatched: 8.

This chain links TRBV9 with TRBJ2-1; D is undetermined. V gave up 0 bases and J gave up 0 bases, with 10 bases separating them. Germline V lookup: CDR1 SGDLS, CDR2 YYNGEE. The CDR3 totals 16 residues. CDR3 coding DNA: TGTGCCAGCAGCGTAGAAGGCGAACCCTCCTACAATGAGCAGTTCTTC. It encodes CASSVEGEPSYNEQFF.

The chain has TRBV29-1 and TRBJ2-5, with TRBD2 as a possible D gene (5 bases). Germline CDR1 and CDR2: SQVTM and ANQGSEA. V lost 6 bases and J lost 7, with 9 bases in between. The CDR3 length is 10 residues. CDR3 protein: CSVSAGTQYF. The CDR3 coding sequence is TGCAGCGTCAGCGCGGGGACCCAGTACTTC.

The chain uses TRBV20-1 and TRBJ2-5; no clear D gene. The CDR3 runs 12 residues. V was trimmed by 0 bases and J by 5 bases, leaving 7 bases between them. Germline CDR1 reads DFQATT; CDR2 reads SNEGSKA (reference sequence). The DNA of the CDR3 is TGCAGTGCTAGAGAACGGGTGGAGACCCAGTACTTC. It specifies CSARERVETQYF.

In its sample, this clonotype was seen once. The J gene is TRBJ1-3, the V gene TRBV10-1, with a tentative D call TRBD1 (5 bases). The CDR3 is 14 residues long. The V gene lost 3 bases and the J gene lost 0 bases, with 6 bases spanning the gap. CDR1 WNHNN and CDR2 SYGVQD come from the germline V gene (reference sequence). In DNA form, the CDR3 reads TGCGCCAGCAGTGATGGGACCTCTGGAAACACCATATATTTT. This gives the protein CASSDGTSGNTIYF.

V and J are TRBV27 and TRBJ2-3; TRBD2 aligns across 9 bases. CDR3 length: 20 residues. J gave up 5 bases and V 6 bases, and 24 bases lay outside the gene matches. Germline CDR1 is MNHEY and CDR2 is SMNVEV (reference sequence). The DNA of the CDR3 is TGTGCCAGCAGCTCCTTCGTAAGGCGGGGTAGCGGGAGTCCGGGAGATACGCAGTATTTT. Translated, it gives CASSSFVRRGSGSPGDTQYF.

V is TRBV7-2 and J is TRBJ2-3, with D hard to call. CDR1 and CDR2 from the germline V gene are SGHTA and FQGNSA. Trimming took 4 bases from V and 10 from J, leaving 12 bases between them. CDR3 length equals 12 residues. CDR3 nucleotides: TGTGCCAGCAGCTCCAGCGAGAGTGCGCAGTATTTT. Its protein product is CASSSSESAQYF.

The rearrangement joins TRBV28 to TRBJ1-2; TRBD1 matches 8 bases. This CDR3 has 13 amino acids. Trimming removed 9 bases from V and 3 bases from J; junction bases left unmatched: 6. CDR1 MDHEN and CDR2 SYDVKM come from the germline V gene. CDR3 DNA: TGTGCCAGTAGAACAGGGGGGCACTATGGCTACACCTTC. It codes for CASRTGGHYGYTF.

The CDR3 sequence: CASRERGEQYF. The CDR3 region has the DNA TGTGCCAGCAGGGAAAGAGGCGAGCAGTACTTC. J is TRBJ2-7 and V is TRBV2, with D hard to call. This CDR3 is 11 amino acids long. Deletions cut 6 bases from V and 6 bases from J, with 9 bases between. Looked up from germline, CDR1 is SNHLY and CDR2 is FYNNEI.

J is TRBJ1-6 and V is TRBV25-1, with D possibly TRBD1 on 5 matching bases. Germline V lookup: CDR1 MGHDK, CDR2 SYGVNS. This CDR3 spans 13 amino acids. Trimming left V 8 bases short and J 5 bases short, with 10 bases between. As DNA, the CDR3 is TGTGCCAGCCAGACAGACGATAATTCACCCCTCCACTTT. Its protein is CASQTDDNSPLHF.

The chain uses TRBV24-1 and TRBJ2-2, with 8 nucleotides matching TRBD1. This CDR3 has 13 amino acids. J gave up 6 bases and V 4 bases, and 0 bases lay outside the gene matches. From germline, CDR1 is KGHDR and CDR2 SFDVKD. CDR3 sequence reads: CATSEQGAGELFF. In DNA form, the CDR3 reads TGTGCCACCAGTGAACAGGGGGCCGGGGAGCTGTTTTTT.

The V gene is TRBV4-3, the J gene TRBJ2-1; D is unresolved. The V end lost 3 bases, the J end lost 4 bases, and 7 bases lay between the germline ends. The CDR3 runs 13 residues. Per the germline V gene, CDR1 is LGHNA and CDR2 is YSLEER. The CDR3 is CASSQYSYNEQFF. The CDR3 nucleotides are TGCGCCAGCAGCCAGTACTCGTACAATGAGCAGTTCTTC.

V gene TRBV30 combines with J gene TRBJ2-1; D may be TRBD2 (6 bases). CDR1 GTSNPN and CDR2 SVGIG come from the germline V gene (reference sequence). Deletions cut 0 bases from V and 9 bases from J, with 12 bases between. The CDR3 totals 13 residues. CDR3 region: CAWSVVRGGEQFF. CDR3 bases: TGTGCCTGGAGTGTGGTGCGGGGTGGTGAGCAGTTCTTC.

V is TRBV11-1 and J is TRBJ2-7; the match to TRBD1 covers 9 bases. The CDR3 totals 16 residues. V lost 4 bases to trimming and J lost 2 bases; unmatched junction nucleotides: 9. Germline values: CDR1 SGHAT, CDR2 FQDESV (reference sequence). In DNA, the CDR3 is TGTGCCAGCAGCTCAGGCTACCGGGACAGGGCCTACGAGCAGTACTTC. Its protein is CASSSGYRDRAYEQYF. Full variable domain (missing parts from reference TRBV11-1 and TRBJ2-7): EAEVAQSPRYKITEKSQAVAFWCDPISGHATLYWYRQILGQGPELLVQFQDESVVDDSQLPKDRFSAERLKGVDSTLKIQPAELGDSAMYLCASSSGYRDRAYEQYFGPGTRLTVT.

V usage is TRBV20-1 and J usage is TRBJ1-4; D remains ambiguous. Germline V CDR1 and CDR2: DFQATT, SNEGSKA (reference sequence). Trimming removed 1 base at V and 6 bases at J, with 15 bases between. The CDR3 is 15 amino acids. In DNA form, the CDR3 reads TGCAGTGCTAGAGGGTATGCGGGGTACTATGAAAAACTGTTTTTT. Translated: CSARGYAGYYEKLFF.

The CDR3 DNA follows: TGTGCCAGTAGCAACAGGGCGGCGAAGCATTTT. Translation gives CASSNRAAKHF. The chain combines TRBV19 with TRBJ1-5; D is possibly TRBD1 (6 bases). The germline gives CDR1 LNHDA, CDR2 SQIVND (reference sequence). There are 11 residues in the CDR3. The ends were cut back, 6 bases at V and 14 bases at J, with 14 bases in the middle.